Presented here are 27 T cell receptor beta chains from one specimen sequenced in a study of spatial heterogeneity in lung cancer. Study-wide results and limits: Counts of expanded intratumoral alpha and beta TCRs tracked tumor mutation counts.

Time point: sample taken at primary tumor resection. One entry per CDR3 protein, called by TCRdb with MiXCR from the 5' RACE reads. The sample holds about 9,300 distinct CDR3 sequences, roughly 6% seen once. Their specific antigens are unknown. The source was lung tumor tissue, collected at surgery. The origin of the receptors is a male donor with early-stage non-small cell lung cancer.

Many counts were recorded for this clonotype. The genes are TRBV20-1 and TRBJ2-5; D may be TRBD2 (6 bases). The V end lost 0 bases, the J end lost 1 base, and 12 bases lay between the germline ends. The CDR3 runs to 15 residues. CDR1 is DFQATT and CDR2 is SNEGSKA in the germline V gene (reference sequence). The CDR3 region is CSARDGARGQETQYF. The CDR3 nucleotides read TGCAGTGCTAGAGATGGGGCGCGGGGCCAAGAGACCCAGTACTTC.

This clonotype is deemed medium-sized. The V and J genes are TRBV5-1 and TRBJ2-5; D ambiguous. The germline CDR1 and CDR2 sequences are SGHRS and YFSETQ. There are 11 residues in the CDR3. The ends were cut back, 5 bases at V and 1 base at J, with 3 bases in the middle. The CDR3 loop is CASSSQETQYF. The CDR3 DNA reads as TGCGCCAGCAGTAGCCAAGAGACCCAGTACTTC.

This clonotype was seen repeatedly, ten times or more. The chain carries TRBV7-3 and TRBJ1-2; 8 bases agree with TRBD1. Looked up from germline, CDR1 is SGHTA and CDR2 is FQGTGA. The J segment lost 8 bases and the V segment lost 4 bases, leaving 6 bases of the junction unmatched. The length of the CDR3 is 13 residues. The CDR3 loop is CASSYLTGDGYTF. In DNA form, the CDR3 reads TGTGCCAGCAGCTACTTGACAGGGGACGGCTACACCTTC.

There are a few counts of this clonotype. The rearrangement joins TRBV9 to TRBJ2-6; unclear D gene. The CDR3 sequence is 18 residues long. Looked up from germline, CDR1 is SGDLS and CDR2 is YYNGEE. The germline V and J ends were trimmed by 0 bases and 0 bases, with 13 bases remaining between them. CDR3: CASSVGVPLNSGANVLTF. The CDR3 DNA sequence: TGTGCCAGCAGCGTAGGGGTCCCCTTGAACTCTGGGGCCAACGTCCTGACTTTC.

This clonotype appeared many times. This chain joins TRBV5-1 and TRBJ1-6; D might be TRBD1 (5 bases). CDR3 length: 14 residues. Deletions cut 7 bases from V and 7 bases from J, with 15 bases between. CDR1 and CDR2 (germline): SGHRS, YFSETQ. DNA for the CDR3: TGCGCCAGCCATACGGAGACAGCAAATTCACCCCTCCACTTT. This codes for CASHTETANSPLHF.

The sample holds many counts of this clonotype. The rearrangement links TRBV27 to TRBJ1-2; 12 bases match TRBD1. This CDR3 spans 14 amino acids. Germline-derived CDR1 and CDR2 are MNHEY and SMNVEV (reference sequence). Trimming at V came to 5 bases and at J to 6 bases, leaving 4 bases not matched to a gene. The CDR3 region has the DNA TGTGCCAGCAGTATCCGGGACAGGGGGCATGGCTACACCTTC. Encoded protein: CASSIRDRGHGYTF.

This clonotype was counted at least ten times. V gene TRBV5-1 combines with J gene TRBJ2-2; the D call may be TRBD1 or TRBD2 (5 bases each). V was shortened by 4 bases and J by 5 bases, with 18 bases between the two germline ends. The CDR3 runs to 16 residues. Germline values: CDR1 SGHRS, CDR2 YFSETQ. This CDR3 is CASSPGTGLGTGELFF. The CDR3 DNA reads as TGCGCCAGCAGCCCGGGTACGGGGCTGGGGACCGGGGAGCTGTTTTTT.

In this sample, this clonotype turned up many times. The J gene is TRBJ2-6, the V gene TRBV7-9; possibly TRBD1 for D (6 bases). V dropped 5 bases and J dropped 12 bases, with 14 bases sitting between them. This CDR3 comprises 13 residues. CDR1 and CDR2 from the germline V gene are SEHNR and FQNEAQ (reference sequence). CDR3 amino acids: CASSLNRALVLTF. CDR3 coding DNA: TGTGCCAGCAGCCTTAACAGGGCCCTCGTCCTGACTTTC.

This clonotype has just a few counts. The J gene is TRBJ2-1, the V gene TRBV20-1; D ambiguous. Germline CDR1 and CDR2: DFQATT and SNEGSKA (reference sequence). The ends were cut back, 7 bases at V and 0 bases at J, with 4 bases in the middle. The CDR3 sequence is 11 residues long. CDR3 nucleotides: TGCAGTGGGGGCTCCTACAATGAGCAGTTCTTC. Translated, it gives CSGGSYNEQFF.

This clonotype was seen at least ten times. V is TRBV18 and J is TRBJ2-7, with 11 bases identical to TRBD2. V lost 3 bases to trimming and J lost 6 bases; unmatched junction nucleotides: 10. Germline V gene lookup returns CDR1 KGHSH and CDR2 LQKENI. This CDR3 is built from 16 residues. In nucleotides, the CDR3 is TGTGCCAGCTCACCTACCCCGGGACTAGCGGCGGGCGAGCAGTACTTC. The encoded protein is CASSPTPGLAAGEQYF.

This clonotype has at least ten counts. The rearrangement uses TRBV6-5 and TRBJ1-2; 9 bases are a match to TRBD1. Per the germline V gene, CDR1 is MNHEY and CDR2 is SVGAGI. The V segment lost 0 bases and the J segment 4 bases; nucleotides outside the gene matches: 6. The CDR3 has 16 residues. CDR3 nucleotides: TGTGCCAGCAGTTACTCTCACAGGGGGCGGTTCTATGGCTACACCTTC. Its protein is CASSYSHRGRFYGYTF.

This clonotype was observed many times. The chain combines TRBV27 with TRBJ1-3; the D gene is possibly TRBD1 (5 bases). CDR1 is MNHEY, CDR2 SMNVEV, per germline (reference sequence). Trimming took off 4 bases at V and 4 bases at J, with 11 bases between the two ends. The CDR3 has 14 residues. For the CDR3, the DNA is TGTGCCAGCAGTTCCCCAGGGCCGGGAAACACCATATATTTT. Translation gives CASSSPGPGNTIYF.

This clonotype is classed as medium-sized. The CDR3 DNA follows: TGTGCCAGCAGCCCGAGTTGGCCCAACATGAACACTGAAGCTTTCTTT. As protein: CASSPSWPNMNTEAFF. This chain links TRBV6-2 or TRBV6-3 with TRBJ1-1, with D unclear. This CDR3 spans 16 amino acids. Germline V lookup: CDR1 MNHEY, CDR2 SVGEGT. Trimming pared 6 bases from V and 0 bases from J, leaving 17 bases between.

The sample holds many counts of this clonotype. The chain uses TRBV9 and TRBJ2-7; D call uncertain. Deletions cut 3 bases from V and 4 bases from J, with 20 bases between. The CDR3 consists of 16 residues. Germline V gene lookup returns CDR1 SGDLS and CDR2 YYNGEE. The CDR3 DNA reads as TGTGCCAGCAGCGCAGGCCCAGATTCGAGTAGGTACGAGCAGTACTTC. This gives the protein CASSAGPDSSRYEQYF.

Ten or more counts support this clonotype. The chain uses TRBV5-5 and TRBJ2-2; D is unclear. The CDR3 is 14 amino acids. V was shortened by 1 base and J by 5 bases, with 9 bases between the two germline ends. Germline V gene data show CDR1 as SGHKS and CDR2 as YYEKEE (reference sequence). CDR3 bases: TGTGCCAGCAGCTTGTTGATTGGAACCGGGGAGCTGTTTTTT. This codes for CASSLLIGTGELFF.

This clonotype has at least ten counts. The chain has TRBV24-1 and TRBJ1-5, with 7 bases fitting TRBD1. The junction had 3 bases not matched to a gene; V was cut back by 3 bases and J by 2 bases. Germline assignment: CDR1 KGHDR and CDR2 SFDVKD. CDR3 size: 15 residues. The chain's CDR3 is CATSDRQGGNQPQHF. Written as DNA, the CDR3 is TGTGCCACCAGTGATAGGCAGGGGGGCAATCAGCCCCAGCATTTT.

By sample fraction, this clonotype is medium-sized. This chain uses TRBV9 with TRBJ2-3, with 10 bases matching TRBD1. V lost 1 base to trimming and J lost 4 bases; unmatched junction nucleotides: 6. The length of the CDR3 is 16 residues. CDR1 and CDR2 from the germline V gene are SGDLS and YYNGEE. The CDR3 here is CASSVSIGTGADTQYF. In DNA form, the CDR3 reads TGTGCCAGCAGCGTATCTATAGGGACAGGGGCAGATACGCAGTATTTT.

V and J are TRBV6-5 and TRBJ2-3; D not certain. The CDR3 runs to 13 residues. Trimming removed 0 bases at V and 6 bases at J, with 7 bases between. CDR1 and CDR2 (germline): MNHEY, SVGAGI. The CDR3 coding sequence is TGTGCCAGCAGTTACTCGTCTTGGGATACGCAGTATTTT. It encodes CASSYSSWDTQYF.

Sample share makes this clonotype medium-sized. CDR3 DNA: TGTGCCAGCAGCCACCGGGACAGGGTATTCCAGCCCCAGCATTTT. Its translation: CASSHRDRVFQPQHF. The rearrangement links TRBV7-8 to TRBJ1-5, with TRBD1 matching over 9 bases. Per the germline V gene, CDR1 is SGHVS and CDR2 is FQNEAQ. The J segment lost 7 bases and the V segment lost 5 bases, leaving 9 bases of the junction unmatched. CDR3 length: 15 amino acids.

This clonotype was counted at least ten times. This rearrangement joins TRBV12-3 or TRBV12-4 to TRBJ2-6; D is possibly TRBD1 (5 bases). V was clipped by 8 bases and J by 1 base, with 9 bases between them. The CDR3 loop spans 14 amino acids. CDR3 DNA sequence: TGTGCCAGCTCAGGGTTTTCTGGGGCCAACGTCCTGACTTTC. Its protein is CASSGFSGANVLTF.

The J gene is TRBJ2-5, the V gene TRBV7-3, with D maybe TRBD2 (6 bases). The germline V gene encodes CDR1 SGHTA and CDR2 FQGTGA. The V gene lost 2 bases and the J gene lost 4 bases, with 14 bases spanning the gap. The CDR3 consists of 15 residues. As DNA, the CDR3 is TGTGCCAGCAGCTTATGGGGCGGGGTAGGAGAGACCCAGTACTTC. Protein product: CASSLWGGVGETQYF. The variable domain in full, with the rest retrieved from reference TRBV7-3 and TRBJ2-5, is GAGVSQTPSNKVTEKGKYVELRCDPISGHTALYWYRQSLGQGPEFLIYFQGTGAADDSGLPNDRFFAVRPEGSVSTLKIQRTERGDSAVYLCASSLWGGVGETQYFGPGTRLLVL.

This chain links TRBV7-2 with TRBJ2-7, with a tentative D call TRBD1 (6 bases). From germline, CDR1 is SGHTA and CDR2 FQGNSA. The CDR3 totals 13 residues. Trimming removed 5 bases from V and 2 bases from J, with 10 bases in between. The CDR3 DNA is TGTGCCAGCAGCACTCGGACAGCCTACGAGCAGTACTTC. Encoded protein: CASSTRTAYEQYF.

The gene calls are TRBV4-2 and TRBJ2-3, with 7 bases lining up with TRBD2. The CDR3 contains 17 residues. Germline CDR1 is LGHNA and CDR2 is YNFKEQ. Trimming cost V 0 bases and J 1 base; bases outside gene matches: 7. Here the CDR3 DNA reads TGTGCCAGCAGCCAAGAGGGGGGGGGGGTCCGCACAGATACGCAGTATTTT. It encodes CASSQEGGGVRTDTQYF.

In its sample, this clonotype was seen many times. The CDR3 DNA sequence: TGCGCCAGCAGCTTGGCGCGCCGGAACACTGAAGCTTTCTTT. Its protein is CASSLARRNTEAFF. The chain has TRBV5-1 and TRBJ1-1; D remains unclear. The CDR3 loop spans 14 amino acids. CDR1 SGHRS and CDR2 YFSETQ come from the germline V gene. The V gene lost 0 bases and the J gene lost 1 base, with 7 bases spanning the gap.

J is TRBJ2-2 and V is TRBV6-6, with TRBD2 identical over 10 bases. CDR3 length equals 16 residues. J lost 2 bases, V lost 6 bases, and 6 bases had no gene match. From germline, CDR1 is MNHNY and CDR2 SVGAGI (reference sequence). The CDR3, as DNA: TGTGCCAGCAGCCTAGCGGGGGCTCTCAACACCGGGGAGCTGTTTTTT. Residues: CASSLAGALNTGELFF.

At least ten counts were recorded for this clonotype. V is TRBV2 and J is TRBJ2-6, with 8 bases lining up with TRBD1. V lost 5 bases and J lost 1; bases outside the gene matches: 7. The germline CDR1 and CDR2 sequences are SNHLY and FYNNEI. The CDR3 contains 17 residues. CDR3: CASSPDRVGSGANVLTF. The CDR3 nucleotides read TGTGCCAGCAGTCCGGACAGGGTTGGGTCTGGGGCCAACGTCCTGACTTTC. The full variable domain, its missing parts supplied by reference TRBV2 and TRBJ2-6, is EPEVTQTPSHQVTQMGQEVILRCVPISNHLYFYWYRQILGQKVEFLVSFYNNEISEKSEIFDDQFSVERPDGSNFTLKIRSTKLEDSAMYFCASSPDRVGSGANVLTFGAGSRLTVL.

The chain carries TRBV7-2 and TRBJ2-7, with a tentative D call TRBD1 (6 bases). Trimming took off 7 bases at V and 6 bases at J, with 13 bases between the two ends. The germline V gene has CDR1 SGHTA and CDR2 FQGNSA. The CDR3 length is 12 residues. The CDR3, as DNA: TGTGCCAGCACCTCAGGGGCCCTCGAGCAGTACTTC. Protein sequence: CASTSGALEQYF.